This is a list of T cell receptor beta chains from one sample in a study of tumor and adjacent non-tumor tissue in lung cancer. TCRdb fed the multiplex PCR reads into MiXCR, producing one record per CDR3 protein. Here the sample spans 100,000 to 120,000 distinct CDR3 sequences, over 70% being singletons. The specimen sequenced was lung tumor tissue. Source of these receptors: a man between 70 and 80 years old with non-small cell lung cancer. Both conserved end residues are part of each CDR3. Fields, in order: V gene, D gene, J gene, clone size, CDR3 protein, CDR3 DNA. A D gene is named only where the DNA matches it firmly. The listing skips clone size in some rows; elsewhere it reads once, few, many or a size class.

V gene: TRBV20-1
D gene: TRBD1
J gene: TRBJ2-7
clone size: .
CDR3 protein: CSARTGQSYEWYF
CDR3 DNA: TGCAGTGCTAGGACAGGGCAGTCCTACGAGTGGTACTTC

V gene: TRBV11-2
D gene: .
J gene: TRBJ2-3
clone size: .
CDR3 protein: CVSSLGPGGADTLYF
CDR3 DNA: TGTGTCAGCAGCTTAGGGCCCGGCGGGGCAGATACGCTCTATTTT

V gene: TRBV6-2/TRBV6-3
D gene: .
J gene: TRBJ2-1
clone size: once
CDR3 protein: CASCYVVGEKFF
CDR3 DNA: TGTGCCAGCTGTTACGTCGTTGGCGAGAAGTTCTTC

V gene: TRBV10-3
D gene: .
J gene: TRBJ1-5
clone size: once
CDR3 protein: CAISAGDQAQHF
CDR3 DNA: TGTGCCATCAGTGCGGGGGATCAGGCCCAGCATTTT

V gene: TRBV20-1
D gene: TRBD1
J gene: TRBJ1-5
clone size: many
CDR3 protein: CSVRQGGQPQHF
CDR3 DNA: TGCAGTGTCCGACAGGGGGGCCAGCCCCAGCATTTT

V gene: TRBV7-2
D gene: .
J gene: TRBJ2-5
clone size: once
CDR3 protein: CASTQGWREAQYF
CDR3 DNA: TGTGCCAGCACCCAGGGATGGCGAGAGGCCCAATATTTC

V gene: TRBV11-2
D gene: .
J gene: TRBJ2-5
clone size: .
CDR3 protein: CASSLGYGEQFQCF
CDR3 DNA: TGTGCCAGCAGCTTAGGTTACGGTGAGCAGTTCCAGTGCTTC

V gene: TRBV12-3/TRBV12-4
D gene: .
J gene: TRBJ1-2
clone size: .
CDR3 protein: CARSLLTEFDYGYTF
CDR3 DNA: TGTGCCAGGAGTTTATTGACAGAGTTTGACTATGGCTACACCTTC

V gene: TRBV4-2
D gene: .
J gene: TRBJ1-2
clone size: .
CDR3 protein: CASSQVGVGYGYSF
CDR3 DNA: TGTGCCAGCAGCCAAGTGGGGGTTGGCTACGGCTACAGCTTC

V gene: TRBV9
D gene: TRBD1
J gene: TRBJ2-6
clone size: .
CDR3 protein: CASSRGRNNVLAF
CDR3 DNA: TGTGCCAGCTCCAGGGGGCGGAACAACGTCCTGGCTTTC

V gene: TRBV5-4
D gene: .
J gene: TRBJ1-2
clone size: medium-sized
CDR3 protein: CASSLVSSYGYTF
CDR3 DNA: TGTGCCAGCAGCTTGGTCAGTAGCTATGGCTACACCTTC

V gene: TRBV6-6
D gene: .
J gene: TRBJ1-5
clone size: .
CDR3 protein: CASRYHRDRDQPQHF
CDR3 DNA: TGTGCCAGCAGATACCACCGGGATAGGGATCAGCCCCAGCATTTT

V gene: TRBV12-3/TRBV12-4
D gene: .
J gene: TRBJ2-3
clone size: medium-sized
CDR3 protein: CASRGTVGDTQYF
CDR3 DNA: TGTGCCAGCCGGGGAACCGTTGGGGATACGCAGTATTTT

V gene: TRBV18
D gene: .
J gene: TRBJ2-5
clone size: .
CDR3 protein: CASSPIGAHQETQYF
CDR3 DNA: TGTGCCAGCTCACCCATAGGGGCGCACCAAGAGACCCAGTACTTC

V gene: TRBV6-6
D gene: TRBD1
J gene: TRBJ2-4
clone size: .
CDR3 protein: CASSYPGQRGSNTQYF
CDR3 DNA: TGTGCCAGCAGCTACCCGGGACAGCGTGGGTCGAACACTCAGTACTTC

V gene: TRBV7-2
D gene: .
J gene: TRBJ2-1
clone size: .
CDR3 protein: CAVRGRYNEQFF
CDR3 DNA: TGTGCCGTGAGGGGCAGATACAATGAGCAGTTCTTC

V gene: TRBV6-1
D gene: TRBD2
J gene: TRBJ2-1
clone size: .
CDR3 protein: CATSRLAREYNEQFF
CDR3 DNA: TGTGCCACCAGTAGACTAGCGAGGGAATACAATGAGCAGTTCTTC

V gene: TRBV5-6
D gene: .
J gene: TRBJ2-5
clone size: .
CDR3 protein: CANNLGAWETQYF
CDR3 DNA: TGTGCCAACAACTTGGGGGCGTGGGAGACCCAGTACTTC

V gene: TRBV12-3/TRBV12-4
D gene: .
J gene: TRBJ2-2
clone size: once
CDR3 protein: CASSGFGAGALFF
CDR3 DNA: .

V gene: TRBV28
D gene: .
J gene: TRBJ1-5
clone size: .
CDR3 protein: CVSRETQGSNQPQHF
CDR3 DNA: TGTGTCAGCAGAGAGACCCAGGGGAGCAATCAGCCCCAGCATTTT

V gene: TRBV11-2
D gene: .
J gene: TRBJ2-2
clone size: .
CDR3 protein: CASSLGSQFGELFF
CDR3 DNA: TGTGCTAGCAGCCTGGGCAGTCAGTTCGGGGAGCTGTTTTTT

V gene: TRBV11-2
D gene: .
J gene: TRBJ2-7
clone size: .
CDR3 protein: CASSQWTVREQYF
CDR3 DNA: TGTGCTAGCAGCCAATGGACCGTGCGCGAGCAGTACTTT

V gene: TRBV6-5
D gene: .
J gene: TRBJ2-7
clone size: .
CDR3 protein: CANSRGLQNYEQYF
CDR3 DNA: TGTGCCAACAGTCGGGGGTTGCAGAACTATGAGCAGTACTTC

V gene: TRBV29-1
D gene: .
J gene: TRBJ2-7
clone size: .
CDR3 protein: CSVVRDLASVDEQYF
CDR3 DNA: TGTAGCGTGGTCCGGGACCTAGCGTCGGTGGACGAGCAGTACTTC

V gene: TRBV4-1
D gene: .
J gene: TRBJ2-5
clone size: .
CDR3 protein: CASTHPQGTQYF
CDR3 DNA: TGCGCCAGCACCCACCCCCAAGGGACCCAGTACTTC

V gene: TRBV10-3
D gene: .
J gene: TRBJ1-2
clone size: .
CDR3 protein: CTIGESHDYGYTF
CDR3 DNA: TGTACCATCGGTGAGTCTCATGACTATGGCTACACCTTC

V gene: TRBV4-1
D gene: .
J gene: TRBJ1-1
clone size: few
CDR3 protein: CVSSQGGEAFF
CDR3 DNA: TGCGTCAGCAGCCAAGGTGGGGAGGCTTTCTTT

V gene: TRBV4-3
D gene: .
J gene: TRBJ2-2
clone size: .
CDR3 protein: CASSRITTTGEMFF
CDR3 DNA: TGCGCCAGCAGCCGGATCACAACCACTGGGGAGATGTTTTTT

V gene: TRBV5-1
D gene: TRBD1
J gene: TRBJ1-1
clone size: .
CDR3 protein: CANSLGTWTGHTEAFF
CDR3 DNA: TGCGCCAATAGCTTGGGAACCTGGACAGGACACACTGAAGCTTTCTTT